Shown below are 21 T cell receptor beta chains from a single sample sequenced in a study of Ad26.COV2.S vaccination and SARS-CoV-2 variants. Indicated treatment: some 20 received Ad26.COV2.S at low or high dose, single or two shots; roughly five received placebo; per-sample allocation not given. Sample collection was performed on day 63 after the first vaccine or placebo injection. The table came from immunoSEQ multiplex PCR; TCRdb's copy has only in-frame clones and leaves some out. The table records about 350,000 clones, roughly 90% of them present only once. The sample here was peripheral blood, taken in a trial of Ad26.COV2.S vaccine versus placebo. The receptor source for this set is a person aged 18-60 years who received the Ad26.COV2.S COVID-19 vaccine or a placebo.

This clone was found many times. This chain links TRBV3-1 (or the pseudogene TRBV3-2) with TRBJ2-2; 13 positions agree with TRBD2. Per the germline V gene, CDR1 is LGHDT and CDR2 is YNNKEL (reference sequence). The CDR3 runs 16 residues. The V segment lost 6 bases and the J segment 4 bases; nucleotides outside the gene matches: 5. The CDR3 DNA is TGTGCCAGCAGTCGATGGACTAGCGGGAGCACCGGGGAGCTGTTTTTT. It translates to CASSRWTSGSTGELFF.

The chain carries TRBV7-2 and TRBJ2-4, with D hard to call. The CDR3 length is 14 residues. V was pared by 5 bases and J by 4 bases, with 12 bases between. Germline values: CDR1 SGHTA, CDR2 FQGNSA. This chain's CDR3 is CASSPNAVKNIQYF. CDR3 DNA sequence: TGTGCCAGCAGCCCTAATGCAGTGAAAAACATTCAGTACTTC.

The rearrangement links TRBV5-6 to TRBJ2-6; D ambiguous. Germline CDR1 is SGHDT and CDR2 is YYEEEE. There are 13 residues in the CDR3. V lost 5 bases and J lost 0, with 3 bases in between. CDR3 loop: CASRISGANVLTF. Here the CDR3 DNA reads TGTGCCAGCAGGATCTCTGGGGCCAACGTCCTGACTTTC.

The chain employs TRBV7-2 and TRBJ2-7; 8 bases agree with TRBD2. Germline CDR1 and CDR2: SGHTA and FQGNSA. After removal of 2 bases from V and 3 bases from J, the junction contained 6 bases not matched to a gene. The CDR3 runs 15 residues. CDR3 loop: CASSLNSGGYYEQYF. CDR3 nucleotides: TGTGCCAGCAGCTTAAACAGCGGGGGCTACTACGAGCAGTACTTC.

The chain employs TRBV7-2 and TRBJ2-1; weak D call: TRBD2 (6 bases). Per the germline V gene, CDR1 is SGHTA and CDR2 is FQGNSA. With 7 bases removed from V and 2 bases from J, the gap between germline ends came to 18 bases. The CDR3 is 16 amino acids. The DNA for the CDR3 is TGTGCCAGCACCTTTGGGGGGTCCAAAACCTACAATGAGCAGTTCTTC. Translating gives CASTFGGSKTYNEQFF.

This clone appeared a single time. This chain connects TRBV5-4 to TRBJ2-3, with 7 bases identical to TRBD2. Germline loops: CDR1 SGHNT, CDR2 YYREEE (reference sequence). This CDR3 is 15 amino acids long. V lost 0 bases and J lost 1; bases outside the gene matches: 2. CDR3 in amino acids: CASSLALAGTDTQYF. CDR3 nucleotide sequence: TGTGCCAGCAGCTTGGCTCTAGCGGGCACAGATACGCAGTATTTT.

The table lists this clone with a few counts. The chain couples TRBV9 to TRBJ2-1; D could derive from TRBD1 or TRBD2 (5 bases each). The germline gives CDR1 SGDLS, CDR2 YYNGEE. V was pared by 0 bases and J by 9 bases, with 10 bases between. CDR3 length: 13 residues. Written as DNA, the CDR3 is TGTGCCAGCAGCGTAGAAGCGAGGGGTGAGCAGTTCTTC. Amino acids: CASSVEARGEQFF.

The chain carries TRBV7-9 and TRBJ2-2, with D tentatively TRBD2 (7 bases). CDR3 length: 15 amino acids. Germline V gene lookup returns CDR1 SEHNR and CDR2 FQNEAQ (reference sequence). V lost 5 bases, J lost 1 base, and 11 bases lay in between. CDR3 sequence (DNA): TGTGCCAGCAGCGGACAGCGGGGGAACACCGGGGAGCTGTTTTTT. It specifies CASSGQRGNTGELFF.

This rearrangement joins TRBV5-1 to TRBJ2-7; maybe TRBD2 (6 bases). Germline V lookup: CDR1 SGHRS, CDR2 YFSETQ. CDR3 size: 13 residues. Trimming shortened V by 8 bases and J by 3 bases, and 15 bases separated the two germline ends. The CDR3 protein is CASPDRGIYEQYF. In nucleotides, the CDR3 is TGCGCCAGTCCGGACCGGGGGATCTACGAGCAGTACTTC. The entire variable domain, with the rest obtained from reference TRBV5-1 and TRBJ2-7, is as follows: KAGVTQTPRYLIKTRGQQVTLSCSPISGHRSVSWYQQTPGQGLQFLFEYFSETQRNKGNFPGRFSGRQFSNSRSEMNVSTLELGDSALYLCASPDRGIYEQYFGPGTRLTVT.

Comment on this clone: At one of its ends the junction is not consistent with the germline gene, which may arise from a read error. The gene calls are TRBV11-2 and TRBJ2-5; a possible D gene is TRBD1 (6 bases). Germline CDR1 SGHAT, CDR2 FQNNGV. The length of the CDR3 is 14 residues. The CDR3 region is CASSFLDSQETLYF. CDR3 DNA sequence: TGTGCCAGCAGCTTCCTGGACAGCCAAGAGACCCTGTACTTC.

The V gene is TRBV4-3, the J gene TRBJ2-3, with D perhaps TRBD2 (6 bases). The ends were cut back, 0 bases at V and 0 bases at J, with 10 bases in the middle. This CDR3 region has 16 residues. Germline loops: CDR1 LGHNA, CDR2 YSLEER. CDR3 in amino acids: CASSQDQRVSTDTQYF. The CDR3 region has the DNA TGCGCCAGCAGCCAAGACCAGCGGGTTAGCACAGATACGCAGTATTTT.

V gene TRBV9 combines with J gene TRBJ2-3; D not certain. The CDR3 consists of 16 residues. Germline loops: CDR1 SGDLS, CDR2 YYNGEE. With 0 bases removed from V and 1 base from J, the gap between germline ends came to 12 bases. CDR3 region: CASSVGFLSGTDTQYF. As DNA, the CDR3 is TGTGCCAGCAGCGTAGGCTTTCTCAGCGGCACAGATACGCAGTATTTT.

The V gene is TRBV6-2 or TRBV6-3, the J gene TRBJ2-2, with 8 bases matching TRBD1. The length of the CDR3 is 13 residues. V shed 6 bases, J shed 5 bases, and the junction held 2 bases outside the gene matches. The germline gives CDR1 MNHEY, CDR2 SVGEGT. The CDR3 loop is CASSRTGTGELFF. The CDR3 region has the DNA TGTGCCAGCAGCCGGACAGGGACCGGGGAGCTGTTTTTT.

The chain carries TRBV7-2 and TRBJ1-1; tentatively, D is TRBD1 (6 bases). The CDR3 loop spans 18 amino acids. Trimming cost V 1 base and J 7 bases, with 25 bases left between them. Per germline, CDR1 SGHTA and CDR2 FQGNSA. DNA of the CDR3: TGTGCCAGCAGCTTAGTAAGAATCGCGGCAGGGGCAAAACTTGAAGCTTTCTTT. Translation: CASSLVRIAAGAKLEAFF.

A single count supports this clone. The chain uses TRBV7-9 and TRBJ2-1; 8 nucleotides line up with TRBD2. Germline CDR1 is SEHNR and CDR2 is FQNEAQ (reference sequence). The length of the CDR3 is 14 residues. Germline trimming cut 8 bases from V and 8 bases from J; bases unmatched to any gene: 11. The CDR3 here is CASGPAGVSYEQFF. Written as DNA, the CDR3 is TGTGCCAGCGGGCCAGCGGGAGTTTCATATGAGCAGTTCTTC.

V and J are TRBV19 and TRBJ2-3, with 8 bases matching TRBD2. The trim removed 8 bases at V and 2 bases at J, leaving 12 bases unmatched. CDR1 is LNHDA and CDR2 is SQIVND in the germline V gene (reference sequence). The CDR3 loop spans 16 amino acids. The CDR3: CASQGLRGGNTDTQYF. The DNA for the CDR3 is TGTGCCAGTCAGGGATTACGCGGGGGGAACACAGATACGCAGTATTTT.

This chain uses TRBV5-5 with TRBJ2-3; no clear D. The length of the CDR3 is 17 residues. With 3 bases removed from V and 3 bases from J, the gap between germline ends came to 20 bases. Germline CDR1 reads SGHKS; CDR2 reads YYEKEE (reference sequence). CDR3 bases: TGTGCCAGCAGCTCCCCCATTGGCGCCCCGCGGACAGATACGCAGTATTTT. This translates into CASSSPIGAPRTDTQYF.

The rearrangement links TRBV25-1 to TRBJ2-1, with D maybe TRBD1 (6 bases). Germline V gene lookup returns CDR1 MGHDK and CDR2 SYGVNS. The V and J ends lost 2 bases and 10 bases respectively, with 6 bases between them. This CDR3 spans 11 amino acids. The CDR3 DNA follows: TGTGCCAGCAGTGAACAGGGGGAGCAGTTCTTC. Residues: CASSEQGEQFF. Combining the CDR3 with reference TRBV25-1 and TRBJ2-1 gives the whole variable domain EADIYQTPRYLVIGTGKKITLECSQTMGHDKMYWYQQDPGMELHLIHYSYGVNSTEKGDLSSESTVSRIRTEHFPLTLESARPSHTSQYLCASSEQGEQFFGPGTRLTVL.

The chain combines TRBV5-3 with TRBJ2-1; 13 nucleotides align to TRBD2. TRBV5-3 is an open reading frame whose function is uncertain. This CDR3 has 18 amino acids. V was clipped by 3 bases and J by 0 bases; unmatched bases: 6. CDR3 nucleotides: TGTGCCAGAAGCTCGGGACTAGCGGGAAAAAGCTCCTACAATGAGCAGTTCTTC. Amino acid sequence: CARSSGLAGKSSYNEQFF.

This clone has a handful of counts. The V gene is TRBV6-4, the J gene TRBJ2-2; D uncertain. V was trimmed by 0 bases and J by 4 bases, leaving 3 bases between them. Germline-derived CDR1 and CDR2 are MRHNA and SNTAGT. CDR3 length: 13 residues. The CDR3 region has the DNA TGTGCCAGCAGTGACTCGGCCACCGGGGAGCTGTTTTTT. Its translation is CASSDSATGELFF.

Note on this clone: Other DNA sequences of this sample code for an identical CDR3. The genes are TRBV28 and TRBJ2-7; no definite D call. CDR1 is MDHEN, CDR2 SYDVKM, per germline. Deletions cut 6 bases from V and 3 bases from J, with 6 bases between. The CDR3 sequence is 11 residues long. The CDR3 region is CASSRRYEQYF. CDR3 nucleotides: TGTGCCAGCAGCCGACGCTACGAGCAGTACTTC.